This TCR beta chain was identified during a study of radiotherapy plus CTLA-4 blockade in lung cancer. Study summary: Objective response rate was over 15%; disease control rate, around 33%. Study-wide points: An expansion of tumor-derived TCR clones occurred in blood after radiotherapy plus ipilimumab.

Lung cancer patients with chemo-refractory metastatic non-small-cell disease were given focal radiation plus CTLA-4 blockade with ipilimumab. As for this clone: Its cognate antigen is unknown.

V was clipped by 4 bases and J by 4 bases, with 10 bases between them. This CDR3 has 13 residues. Germline V gene data show CDR1 as ENHRY and CDR2 as SYGVKD. Method: immunoSEQ multiplex PCR; TCRdb's copy keeps in-frame clones and lacks some. Of around 95,000 clones listed, about 83% are singletons. Sequenced material: peripheral blood, taken from a patient treated with radiotherapy plus ipilimumab. The chain carries TRBV10-3 and TRBJ1-2; no reliable D call. The receptor comes from a human donor with non-small cell lung cancer who had stable disease on radiotherapy plus ipilimumab. CDR3 sequence: CAISVRDFYGYTF. The CDR3 nucleotides read TGTGCCATCAGTGTTAGAGACTTCTATGGCTACACCTTC.